The text below deals with one TCR beta chain. The trim removed 1 base at V and 3 bases at J, leaving 12 bases unmatched. Germline CDR1 SSHAT, CDR2 FNYEAQ (reference sequence). There are 20 residues in the CDR3. Profiled with immunoSEQ multiplex PCR; TCRdb holds only in-frame clones, not every one. The sample records roughly 93,000 clones, approximately 92% being singletons. These data come from a study of T cell changes during pregnancy in multiple sclerosis. This chain joins TRBV7-7 and TRBJ2-3; 14 bases are shared with TRBD2. This TCR was sampled from a female donor with multiple sclerosis, enrolled in a pregnancy study. The source material was peripheral blood, sampled after pregnancy. Written as DNA, the CDR3 is TGTGCCAGCAGCTTAGGACTAGCGGGAGGGCCGCATGGCATAACAGATACGCAGTATTTT. This gives the protein CASSLGLAGGPHGITDTQYF.